This record concerns one TCR beta chain sequence. Its cognate antigen is unknown. The junction and the germline gene differ at one end; a read error may be behind it. TCR beta CDR3 sequences were amplified from RNA transcripts. The HTBI set primed first-round TCR CDR3 RT-PCR. TCRdb re-called the multiplex PCR reads through MiXCR, storing one row per CDR3 protein. The sample lists about 95,000 distinct CDR3 sequences, 35% to 45% occurring once. Per germline, CDR1 SGHVS and CDR2 FQNEAQ. This CDR3 comprises 12 residues. The sample belongs to a study of T cells in Graves' hyperthyroidism and ophthalmopathy. Broader study findings: In simple terms, a model built on 13 V-J features told ophthalmopathy apart from stable hyperthyroidism. Before onset, ophthalmopathy was predicted by the model a median 6.5 months earlier.

The receptor was derived from a woman in her 30s with Graves' hyperthyroidism. The J gene is TRBJ1-1, the V gene TRBV7-8, with a tentative D call TRBD1 (6 bases). The sample was peripheral blood or thyroid tissue (not recorded which). CDR3 sequence reads: CASSWGDTEAFF. The CDR3 nucleotides read TGTGCCAGCAGCTGGGGGGACACTGAAGCTTTCTTC.